This record concerns one T cell receptor beta chain sequence. What it binds is not known. The donors were part of the validation cohort of 120 subjects. That cohort was separate from the first cohort, which comprised roughly 670 subjects. The source of the sample is a study of cytomegalovirus exposure and HLA in healthy donors. Study-level information: Per a later analysis, the approximately 620 first-cohort and 110 or so validation repertoires shared one platform. Study-level findings and limits: 150 to 200 TCR beta chains were listed as cytomegalovirus-associated. Subsequent analysis showed first-cohort TCR clusters tending to co-occur in 120 validation repertoires.

The CDR3 runs 13 residues. V shed 0 bases and J shed 8 bases, with 10 bases lying between them. Germline CDR1 MNHNY, CDR2 SVGAGI (reference sequence). Data came from immunoSEQ multiplex PCR; TCRdb stores just in-frame clones and leaves some out. Found here are around 60,000 clones, around 90% of them singletons; the top ten hold over 1%. V usage is TRBV6-6 and J usage is TRBJ1-2; TRBD1 is a possible D gene (5 bases). The sequenced sample consisted of PBMCs. The source of this sequence is a woman between 18 and 29 years old in good health and CMV-seronegative. The CDR3 loop is CASSYSAGKGYTF. The CDR3 coding sequence is TGTGCCAGCAGTTACTCGGCAGGGAAGGGCTACACCTTC.